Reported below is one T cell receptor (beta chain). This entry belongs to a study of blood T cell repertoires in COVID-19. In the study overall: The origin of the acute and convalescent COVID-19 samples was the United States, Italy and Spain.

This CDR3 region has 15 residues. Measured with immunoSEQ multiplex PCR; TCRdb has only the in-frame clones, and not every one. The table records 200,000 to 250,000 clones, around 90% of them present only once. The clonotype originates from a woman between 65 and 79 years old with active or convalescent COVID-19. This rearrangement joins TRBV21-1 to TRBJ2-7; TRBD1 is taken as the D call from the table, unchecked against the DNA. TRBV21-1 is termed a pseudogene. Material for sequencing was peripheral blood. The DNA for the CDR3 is TGTGCCAGCAGCGAGGGGAGACAGGGAGGAGGCGAGCAGTACTTC. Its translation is CASSEGRQGGGEQYF.